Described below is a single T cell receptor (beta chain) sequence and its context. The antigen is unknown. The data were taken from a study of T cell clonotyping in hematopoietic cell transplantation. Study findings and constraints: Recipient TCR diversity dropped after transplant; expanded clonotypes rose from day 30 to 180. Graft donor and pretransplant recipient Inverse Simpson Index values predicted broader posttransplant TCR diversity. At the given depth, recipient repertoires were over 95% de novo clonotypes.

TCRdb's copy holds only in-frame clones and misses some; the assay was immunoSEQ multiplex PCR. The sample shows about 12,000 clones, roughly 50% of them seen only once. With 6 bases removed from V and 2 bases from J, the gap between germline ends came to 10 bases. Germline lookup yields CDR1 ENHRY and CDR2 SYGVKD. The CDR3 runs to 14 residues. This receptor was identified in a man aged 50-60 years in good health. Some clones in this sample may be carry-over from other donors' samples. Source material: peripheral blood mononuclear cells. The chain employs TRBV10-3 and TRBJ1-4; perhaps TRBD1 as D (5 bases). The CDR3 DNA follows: TGTGCCATCAGCGAGGGGACCACTAATGAAAAACTGTTTTTT. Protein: CAISEGTTNEKLFF.